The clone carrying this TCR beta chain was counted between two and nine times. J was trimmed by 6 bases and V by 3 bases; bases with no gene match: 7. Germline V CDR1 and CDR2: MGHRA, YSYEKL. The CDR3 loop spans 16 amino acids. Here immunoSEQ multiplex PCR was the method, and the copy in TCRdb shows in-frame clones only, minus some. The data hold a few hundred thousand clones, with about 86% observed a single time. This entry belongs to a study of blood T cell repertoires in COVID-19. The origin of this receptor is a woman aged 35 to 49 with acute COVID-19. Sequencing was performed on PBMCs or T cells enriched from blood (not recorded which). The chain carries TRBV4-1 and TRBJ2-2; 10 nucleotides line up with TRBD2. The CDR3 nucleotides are TGCGCCAGCAGCCAGCAGGCTAGCGGGGGACCCGGGGAGCTGTTTTTT. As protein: CASSQQASGGPGELFF.